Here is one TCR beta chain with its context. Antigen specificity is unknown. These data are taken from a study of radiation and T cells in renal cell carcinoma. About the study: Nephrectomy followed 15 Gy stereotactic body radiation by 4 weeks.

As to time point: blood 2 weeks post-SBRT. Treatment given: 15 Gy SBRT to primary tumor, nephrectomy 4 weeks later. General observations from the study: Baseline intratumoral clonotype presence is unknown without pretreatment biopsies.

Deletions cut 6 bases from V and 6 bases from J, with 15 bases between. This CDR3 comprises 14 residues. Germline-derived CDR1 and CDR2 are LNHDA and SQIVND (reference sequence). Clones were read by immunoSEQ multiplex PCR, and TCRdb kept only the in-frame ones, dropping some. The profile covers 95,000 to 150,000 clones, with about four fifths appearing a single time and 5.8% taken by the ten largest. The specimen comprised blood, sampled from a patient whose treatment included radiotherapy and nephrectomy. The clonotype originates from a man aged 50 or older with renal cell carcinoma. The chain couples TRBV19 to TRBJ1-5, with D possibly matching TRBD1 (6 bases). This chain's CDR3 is CASRPQGMGQPQHF. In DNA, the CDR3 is TGTGCCAGTAGACCGCAGGGGATGGGTCAGCCCCAGCATTTT.